The 27 T cell receptor beta chains below all came from one sample that was sequenced in a study of vaccination effects on CD4 cells after COVID-19. Antigen-specific CD4+ T cell clonotypes were called by their expansion after viral peptide-pool culture in ViraFEST. Having been cultured for around ten days, the cells underwent CD4+ T cell isolation. All study participants received two doses of BNT162b2 or mRNA-1273 vaccine. These receptors' targets are unknown. TCRdb keeps only in-frame clones here, not all; method: immunoSEQ multiplex PCR. The sample consists of nearly 30,000 clones, roughly four fifths of them appearing once. This specimen consisted of CD4+ T cells from PBMCs cultured with HCoV-229E spike peptides, obtained after COVID-19 vaccination. The receptors derive from a human donor who received a COVID-19 vaccine.

CDR3 sequence: CASRTAEGTEAFF. CDR3 sequence (DNA): TGTGCCAGCAGGACAGCGGAGGGCACTGAAGCTTTCTTT. V is TRBV2 and J is TRBJ1-1, with TRBD1 as a possible D gene (5 bases). The CDR3 is 13 amino acids. Germline CDR1 is SNHLY and CDR2 is FYNNEI. V was shortened by 6 bases and J by 4 bases, with 12 bases between the two germline ends.

This sequence joins TRBV5-4 and TRBJ1-1; D possibly corresponds to TRBD1 (5 bases). In germline, CDR1 is SGHNT, CDR2 YYREEE (reference sequence). The CDR3 spans 13 residues. Deletions cut 1 base from V and 6 bases from J, with 10 bases between. The CDR3 loop reads CASSLLGVSEAFF. CDR3 sequence (DNA): TGTGCCAGCAGCTTGCTGGGGGTATCTGAAGCTTTCTTT.

The chain joins TRBV6-5 to TRBJ2-7; TRBD2 is a possible D gene (6 bases). From germline, CDR1 is MNHEY and CDR2 SVGAGI. The ends were cut back, 5 bases at V and 3 bases at J, with 14 bases in the middle. This CDR3 has 14 residues. CDR3: CASSRDSGLYEQYF. CDR3 bases: TGTGCCAGCAGTCGGGACTCCGGTCTCTACGAGCAGTACTTC.

This sequence joins TRBV7-2 and TRBJ2-3; no clear D gene. The CDR3 runs to 18 residues. The V end was cut by 0 bases, the J end by 0 bases, with 16 bases between. CDR1 SGHTA and CDR2 FQGNSA come from the germline V gene. This chain's CDR3 is CASSLASAATYSTDTQYF. Here the CDR3 DNA reads TGTGCCAGCAGCTTAGCGAGCGCAGCAACCTATAGCACAGATACGCAGTATTTT. Full variable domain (remainder filled in from reference TRBV7-2 and TRBJ2-3): GAGVSQSPSNKVTEKGKDVELRCDPISGHTALYWYRQSLGQGLEFLIYFQGNSAPDKSGLPSDRFSAERTGGSVSTLTIQRTQQEDSAVYLCASSLASAATYSTDTQYFGPGTRLTVL.

This clone has a handful of counts. This chain connects TRBV12-3 or TRBV12-4 to TRBJ1-2, with D unclear. V lost 6 bases to trimming and J lost 6 bases, with 14 bases between them. This CDR3 has 13 residues. The DNA of the CDR3 is TGTGCCAGCAGCCCTGCGGGCCCTCATGGCTACACCTTC. Translation: CASSPAGPHGYTF.

The V gene is TRBV10-3, the J gene TRBJ2-5; D may be TRBD1 (5 bases). The CDR3 extends over 15 amino acids. Germline V gene sequence: CDR1 ENHRY, CDR2 SYGVKD. Trimming cost V 0 bases and J 3 bases, with 11 bases left between them. The CDR3 reads CAISESGRQKETQYF. Written as DNA, the CDR3 is TGTGCCATCAGTGAGTCTGGCCGACAGAAAGAGACCCAGTACTTC.

The sample holds one count of this clone. CDR3 nucleotide sequence: TGTGCCAGCAGCAGCCGTCGGGGCGCATGGGAGACCCAGTACTTC. Its protein is CASSSRRGAWETQYF. This sequence joins TRBV6-5 and TRBJ2-5; either TRBD1 or TRBD2 may supply D (5 bases each). Germline CDR1 is MNHEY and CDR2 is SVGAGI. This CDR3 contains 15 residues. With 6 bases removed from V and 5 bases from J, the gap between germline ends came to 19 bases.

This sequence joins TRBV3-1 (or the pseudogene TRBV3-2) and TRBJ2-1; the match to TRBD2 covers 12 bases. V lost 4 bases to trimming and J lost 7 bases; unmatched junction nucleotides: 11. Germline loops: CDR1 LGHDT, CDR2 YNNKEL (reference sequence). CDR3 length: 17 residues. Here the CDR3 reads CASSLLRLTSGRNEQFF. The CDR3 region has the DNA TGTGCCAGCAGCCTGCTTCGTCTCACTAGCGGGAGGAATGAGCAGTTCTTC.

In its sample, this clone was seen once. This chain connects TRBV6-5 to TRBJ1-1; D gene uncertain. Germline-derived CDR1 and CDR2 are MNHEY and SVGAGI. V was clipped by 2 bases and J by 7 bases, with 14 bases between them. The CDR3 runs to 14 residues. CDR3 loop: CASSYHVLISEAFF. The CDR3 DNA reads TGTGCCAGCAGTTACCACGTATTGATAAGTGAAGCTTTCTTT.

This rearrangement joins TRBV28 to TRBJ2-2; D uncertain. The germline V gene encodes CDR1 MDHEN and CDR2 SYDVKM. The CDR3 has 14 amino acids. V lost 6 bases and J 0 bases, leaving 8 bases between the germline ends. This chain's CDR3 is CASRVSSNTGELFF. CDR3 in DNA: TGTGCCAGCAGAGTCTCTTCGAACACCGGGGAGCTGTTTTTT.

The chain is built from TRBV6-5 and TRBJ1-2; tentative D call: TRBD1 (5 bases). V lost 6 bases to trimming and J lost 5 bases, with 19 bases between them. The CDR3 covers 15 residues. CDR1 is MNHEY, CDR2 SVGAGI, per germline. CDR3 DNA: TGTGCCAGCAGCTTGGCCAGCTATGGGGGATATGGCTACACCTTC. Protein sequence: CASSLASYGGYGYTF.

The gene calls are TRBV6-5 and TRBJ1-5, with a tentative D call TRBD1 (6 bases). Trimming cost V 6 bases and J 4 bases, with 10 bases left between them. Germline-derived CDR1 and CDR2 are MNHEY and SVGAGI. CDR3 length: 13 amino acids. CDR3 in DNA: TGTGCCAGCAGCGGACAGAATAATCAGCCCCAGCATTTT. Residues: CASSGQNNQPQHF.

Here the CDR3 DNA reads TGTGCCAGCAGCCAAGATCAAGGGACAGGGGGCTACACCTTC. This encodes CASSQDQGTGGYTF. The chain links TRBV3-1 (or the pseudogene TRBV3-2) to TRBJ1-2; 9 positions match TRBD1. Germline CDR1 is LGHDT and CDR2 is YNNKEL (reference sequence). The CDR3 contains 14 residues. Trimming removed 0 bases from V and 8 bases from J; junction bases left unmatched: 4.

For the CDR3, the DNA is TGTGCCAGCAGCCAAACTAGCGGGGGGGAGCAGTTCTTC. The encoded protein is CASSQTSGGEQFF. The chain combines TRBV3-1 (or the pseudogene TRBV3-2) with TRBJ2-1; the match to TRBD2 covers 12 bases. The CDR3 loop spans 13 amino acids. The germline gives CDR1 LGHDT, CDR2 YNNKEL (reference sequence). The ends lost 2 bases at V and 10 bases at J; junction bases unmatched: 0.

This clone showed up just once. The chain has TRBV30 and TRBJ2-1; 7 nucleotides agree with TRBD2. V trimming: 3 bases; J trimming: 15 bases; junction bases outside the gene matches: 11. This CDR3 has 12 residues. The germline gives CDR1 GTSNPN, CDR2 SVGIG (reference sequence). CDR3 loop: CAWSERGRNTFF. The CDR3 nucleotides are TGTGCCTGGAGCGAGCGGGGCCGCAATACGTTCTTC.

In DNA, the CDR3 is TGCAGCGTTGGGGGGGGAACAGGGGCGAGTCAGCCCCAGCATTTT. It is translated as CSVGGGTGASQPQHF. V gene TRBV29-1 combines with J gene TRBJ1-5, with TRBD1 matching over 7 bases. Germline CDR1 and CDR2: SQVTM and ANQGSEA. This CDR3 is built from 15 residues. Losses at the gene ends were 4 bases for V and 6 bases for J; bases not matched to a gene: 12.

This CDR3 reads CASSLGVNSPLHF. The CDR3 DNA reads TGTGCCAGCAGCCTAGGAGTTAATTCACCCCTCCACTTT. The chain joins TRBV7-6 to TRBJ1-6; D gene uncertain. V was shortened by 5 bases and J by 6 bases, with 8 bases between the two germline ends. The CDR3 spans 13 residues. Per the germline V gene, CDR1 is SGHVS and CDR2 is FNYEAQ.

This chain uses TRBV27 with TRBJ2-5; a possible D gene is TRBD2 (5 bases). CDR3 size: 17 residues. Trimming stripped 6 bases from V and 5 bases from J, with 25 bases between. The germline CDR1 and CDR2 sequences are MNHEY and SMNVEV (reference sequence). Here the CDR3 DNA reads TGTGCCAGCAGACGGATCAGACGGCAACGGGAAGGGGAGACCCAGTACTTC. This codes for CASRRIRRQREGETQYF.

This chain joins TRBV5-1 and TRBJ1-2, with TRBD1 matching 11 bases. In germline, CDR1 is SGHRS, CDR2 YFSETQ. This CDR3 comprises 16 residues. Trimming cost V 4 bases and J 0 bases; bases outside gene matches: 5. CDR3 DNA sequence: TGCGCCAGCAGCCCGGGGGGACAGGGGGCTAACTATGGCTACACCTTC. Its protein is CASSPGGQGANYGYTF.

The V gene is TRBV5-1, the J gene TRBJ2-2, with TRBD1 as a possible D gene (6 bases). With 0 bases removed from V and 3 bases from J, the gap between germline ends came to 9 bases. The length of the CDR3 is 15 residues. CDR1 and CDR2 (germline): SGHRS, YFSETQ. For the CDR3, the DNA is TGCGCCAGCAGCTTGGGCGCAGGGGACACCGGGGAGCTGTTTTTT. This gives the protein CASSLGAGDTGELFF.

This clone has only a few counts. This chain uses TRBV5-1 with TRBJ1-5; D gene uncertain. CDR1 and CDR2 from the germline V gene are SGHRS and YFSETQ. The V end lost 0 bases, the J end lost 5 bases, and 3 bases lay between the germline ends. The CDR3 has 12 amino acids. CDR3 sequence reads: CASSLVDQPQHF. Written as DNA, the CDR3 is TGCGCCAGCAGCTTGGTTGATCAGCCCCAGCATTTT.

This clone has a handful of counts. This chain links TRBV18 with TRBJ1-3; D gene uncertain. The length of the CDR3 is 15 residues. Germline V gene lookup returns CDR1 KGHSH and CDR2 LQKENI. Trimming cost V 4 bases and J 0 bases, with 10 bases left between them. The CDR3 spells CASSLTADSGNTIYF. As DNA, the CDR3 is TGTGCCAGCTCACTCACAGCCGACTCTGGAAACACCATATATTTT. The full variable domain, rest sourced from reference TRBV18 and TRBJ1-3, is NAGVMQNPRHLVRRRGQEARLRCSPMKGHSHVYWYRQLPEEGLKFMVYLQKENIIDESGMPKERFSAEFPKEGPSILRIQQVVRGDSAAYFCASSLTADSGNTIYFGEGSWLTVV.

The rearrangement uses TRBV14 and TRBJ1-1; tentatively, D is TRBD1 (6 bases). Trimming removed 3 bases at V and 1 base at J, with 12 bases between. The CDR3 totals 15 residues. Germline CDR1 is SGHDN and CDR2 is FVKESK. For the CDR3, the DNA is TGTGCCAGCAGCCATACGGACAGAAGGAACACTGAAGCTTTCTTT. Its protein is CASSHTDRRNTEAFF.

CDR3 nucleotides: TGCGCCAGCAGCTTGGTTGGAGAGAACACTGAAGCTTTCTTT. Translating gives CASSLVGENTEAFF. The rearrangement joins TRBV5-1 to TRBJ1-1; D uncertain. The CDR3 is made up of 14 amino acids. V lost 0 bases and J 1 base, leaving 7 bases between the germline ends. Germline V gene data show CDR1 as SGHRS and CDR2 as YFSETQ.

This clone was counted a few times. The chain is built from TRBV2 and TRBJ1-5; D is possibly TRBD1 (5 bases). Trimming pared 8 bases from V and 7 bases from J, leaving 12 bases between. The CDR3 sequence is 12 residues long. From germline, CDR1 is SNHLY and CDR2 FYNNEI. The CDR3 region has the DNA TGTGCCAGCTCGGGGCCAGGCCAGCCCCAGCATTTT. Its translation: CASSGPGQPQHF.

V and J are TRBV25-1 and TRBJ2-5; D unresolved. The germline CDR1 and CDR2 sequences are MGHDK and SYGVNS. Trimming cost V 3 bases and J 1 base, with 6 bases left between them. There are 13 residues in the CDR3. CDR3 sequence reads: CASSDVVQETQYF. As DNA, the CDR3 is TGTGCCAGCAGTGACGTGGTCCAAGAGACCCAGTACTTC.

The chain links TRBV5-4 to TRBJ2-7; the D gene could be TRBD1 or TRBD2 (6 bases each). Trimming shortened V by 4 bases and J by 3 bases, and 14 bases separated the two germline ends. Germline V gives CDR1 SGHNT, CDR2 YYREEE (reference sequence). The CDR3 covers 14 residues. The CDR3 loop reads CASSTQGLHYEQYF. The CDR3 DNA sequence: TGTGCCAGCAGCACACAGGGACTTCACTACGAGCAGTACTTC.